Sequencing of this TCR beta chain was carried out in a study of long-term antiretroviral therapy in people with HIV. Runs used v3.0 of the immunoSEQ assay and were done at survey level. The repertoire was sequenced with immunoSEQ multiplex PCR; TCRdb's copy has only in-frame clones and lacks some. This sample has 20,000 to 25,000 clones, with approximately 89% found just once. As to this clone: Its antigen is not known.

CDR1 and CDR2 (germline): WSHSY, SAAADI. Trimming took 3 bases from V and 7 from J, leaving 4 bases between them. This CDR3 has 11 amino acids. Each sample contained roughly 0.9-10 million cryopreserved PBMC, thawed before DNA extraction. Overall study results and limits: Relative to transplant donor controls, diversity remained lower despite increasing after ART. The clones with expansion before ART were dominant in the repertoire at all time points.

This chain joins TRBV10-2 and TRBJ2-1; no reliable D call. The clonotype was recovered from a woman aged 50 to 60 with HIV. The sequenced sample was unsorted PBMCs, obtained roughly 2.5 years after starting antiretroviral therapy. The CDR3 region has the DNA TGCGCCAGCAGTGACCGTAATGAGCAGTTCTTC. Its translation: CASSDRNEQFF.